These 14 T cell receptor beta chains were all obtained from the same sample, sequenced in a study of CD8+ T cells in alopecia areata. Following RNA extraction, reverse transcription yielded cDNA that acted as the sequencing template. Assay: immunoSEQ multiplex PCR; the TCRdb copy retains only in-frame clones and omits some. This table holds roughly 200,000 clones, about 53% found once. The treatment: oral pan-JAK inhibitor, 5-10 mg twice daily. The specimen comprised CD8+ T cells sorted from blood, sampled at week 24, from a patient treated with tofacitinib. These receptors were taken from a human donor with alopecia areata.

This chain joins TRBV9 and TRBJ2-2; no clear D gene. The CDR3 is 16 residues long. Germline loops: CDR1 SGDLS, CDR2 YYNGEE. The V end was cut by 0 bases, the J end by 0 bases, with 9 bases between. CDR3 residues: CASSVVAAPNTGELFF. The DNA of the CDR3 is TGTGCCAGCAGCGTAGTCGCAGCTCCGAACACCGGGGAGCTGTTTTTT.

This clone has just a few counts. This chain connects TRBV10-2 to TRBJ2-7; D could derive from TRBD1 or TRBD2 (5 bases each). CDR3 length: 16 residues. Germline CDR1 and CDR2: WSHSY and SAAADI. The V and J ends lost 6 bases and 0 bases respectively, with 18 bases between them. The CDR3, as DNA: TGCGCCAGCAGCGACCCCCGGGACCGAAACTCCTACGAGCAGTACTTC. Residues: CASSDPRDRNSYEQYF.

This clone has a handful of counts. This chain joins TRBV27 and TRBJ1-2; TRBD1 is a possible D gene (5 bases). Trimming took off 4 bases at V and 8 bases at J, with 14 bases between the two ends. The CDR3 length is 13 residues. The germline V gene has CDR1 MNHEY and CDR2 SMNVEV (reference sequence). CDR3 sequence (DNA): TGTGCCAGCAGTTCGGGACCTCGTAGCGGCTACACCTTC. This gives the protein CASSSGPRSGYTF.

The V gene is TRBV5-6, the J gene TRBJ2-4, with D uncertain. Trimming took off 2 bases at V and 0 bases at J, with 9 bases between the two ends. The CDR3 length is 15 residues. Germline values: CDR1 SGHDT, CDR2 YYEEEE. The CDR3 DNA reads as TGTGCCAGCAGCTTATCCACCAAAGCCAAAAACATTCAGTACTTC. This translates into CASSLSTKAKNIQYF. Full variable domain (remainder filled in from reference TRBV5-6 and TRBJ2-4): DAGVTQSPTHLIKTRGQQVTLRCSPKSGHDTVSWYQQALGQGPQFIFQYYEEEERQRGNFPDRFSGHQFPNYSSELNVNALLLGDSALYLCASSLSTKAKNIQYFGAGTRLSVL.

The rearrangement uses TRBV29-1 and TRBJ2-1; no definite D call. This CDR3 is built from 13 residues. V was shortened by 6 bases and J by 5 bases, with 14 bases between the two germline ends. CDR1 and CDR2 from the germline V gene are SQVTM and ANQGSEA. CDR3 region: CSVKPLGNNEQFF. The DNA of the CDR3 is TGCAGCGTGAAGCCCTTGGGGAACAATGAGCAGTTCTTC.

The chain combines TRBV15 with TRBJ1-5; D unresolved. CDR1 is LNHNV and CDR2 is YYDKDF in the germline V gene (reference sequence). The CDR3 sequence is 12 residues long. Trimming pared 6 bases from V and 9 bases from J, leaving 12 bases between. The CDR3 is CATRVGSGPQHF. The CDR3 DNA reads TGTGCCACCAGAGTGGGTTCGGGGCCCCAGCATTTT.

This clone came up a few times. The rearrangement joins TRBV30 to TRBJ1-1; no clear D. Germline V CDR1 and CDR2: GTSNPN, SVGIG (reference sequence). The CDR3 extends over 12 amino acids. Between the trimmed V and J ends, which lost 1 base and 6 bases, there was a span of 9 bases. The CDR3 protein is CAWSARSSEAFF. CDR3 DNA: TGTGCCTGGAGTGCAAGGTCCTCTGAAGCTTTCTTT.

As regards this clone: This sample includes further DNA sequences coding for the same CDR3. The chain joins TRBV4-3 to TRBJ2-5; 8 nucleotides line up with TRBD2. This CDR3 has 15 amino acids. Germline CDR1 is LGHNA and CDR2 is YSLEER. The V and J ends lost 0 bases and 4 bases, in that order; junction bases with no gene match: 4. The CDR3: CASSQDGGLGETQYF. CDR3 sequence (DNA): TGCGCCAGCAGCCAAGATGGGGGACTAGGAGAGACCCAGTACTTC.

V usage is TRBV7-2 and J usage is TRBJ2-1, with a possible D match to TRBD1 (5 bases). This CDR3 is built from 13 residues. In germline, CDR1 is SGHTA, CDR2 FQGNSA. Trimming left V 4 bases short and J 4 bases short, with 8 bases between. DNA of the CDR3: TGTGCCAGCAGCTCGACAGCTTACAATGAGCAGTTCTTC. Protein sequence: CASSSTAYNEQFF.

This clone was seen a few times. The V gene is TRBV29-1, the J gene TRBJ1-2, with D possibly being TRBD1 (5 bases). Germline values: CDR1 SQVTM, CDR2 ANQGSEA. Trimming removed 6 bases at V and 4 bases at J, with 15 bases between. CDR3 length: 13 amino acids. The CDR3: CSVYNGGGYGYTF. In DNA, the CDR3 is TGCAGCGTCTACAACGGGGGAGGCTATGGCTACACCTTC.

The J gene is TRBJ1-4, the V gene TRBV6-5; D is uncertain. V gave up 0 bases and J gave up 2 bases, with 7 bases separating them. The CDR3 is 15 amino acids. CDR1 is MNHEY and CDR2 is SVGAGI in the germline V gene. The CDR3: CASSYSQETNEKLFF. CDR3 sequence (DNA): TGTGCCAGCAGTTACTCGCAGGAGACTAATGAAAAACTGTTTTTT.

The rearrangement joins TRBV7-9 to TRBJ2-7; tentatively, D is TRBD1 (5 bases). Trimming took off 1 base at V and 7 bases at J, with 17 bases between the two ends. In germline, CDR1 is SEHNR, CDR2 FQNEAQ (reference sequence). The CDR3 contains 15 residues. The CDR3 nucleotides read TGTGCCAGCAGCTTAGAGATTGGGGCAGGTCCTGAGCAGTACTTC. Its protein is CASSLEIGAGPEQYF.

This sequence joins TRBV7-6 and TRBJ2-1; 9 positions agree with TRBD1. Trimming removed 0 bases from V and 4 bases from J; junction bases left unmatched: 4. This CDR3 is built from 16 residues. CDR1 SGHVS and CDR2 FNYEAQ come from the germline V gene. Here the CDR3 reads CASSLATGGSYNEQFF. The CDR3, as DNA: TGTGCCAGCAGCTTAGCCACAGGGGGCTCGTACAATGAGCAGTTCTTC.

This clone was seen a few times. The chain is built from TRBV5-4 and TRBJ2-3, with 8 bases that match TRBD1. Germline CDR1 and CDR2: SGHNT and YYREEE (reference sequence). This CDR3 has 15 residues. The ends lost 3 bases at V and 4 bases at J; junction bases unmatched: 7. In DNA form, the CDR3 reads TGTGCCAGCAGCTATACGACAGGGGCCGCAGATACGCAGTATTTT. Its protein is CASSYTTGAADTQYF.